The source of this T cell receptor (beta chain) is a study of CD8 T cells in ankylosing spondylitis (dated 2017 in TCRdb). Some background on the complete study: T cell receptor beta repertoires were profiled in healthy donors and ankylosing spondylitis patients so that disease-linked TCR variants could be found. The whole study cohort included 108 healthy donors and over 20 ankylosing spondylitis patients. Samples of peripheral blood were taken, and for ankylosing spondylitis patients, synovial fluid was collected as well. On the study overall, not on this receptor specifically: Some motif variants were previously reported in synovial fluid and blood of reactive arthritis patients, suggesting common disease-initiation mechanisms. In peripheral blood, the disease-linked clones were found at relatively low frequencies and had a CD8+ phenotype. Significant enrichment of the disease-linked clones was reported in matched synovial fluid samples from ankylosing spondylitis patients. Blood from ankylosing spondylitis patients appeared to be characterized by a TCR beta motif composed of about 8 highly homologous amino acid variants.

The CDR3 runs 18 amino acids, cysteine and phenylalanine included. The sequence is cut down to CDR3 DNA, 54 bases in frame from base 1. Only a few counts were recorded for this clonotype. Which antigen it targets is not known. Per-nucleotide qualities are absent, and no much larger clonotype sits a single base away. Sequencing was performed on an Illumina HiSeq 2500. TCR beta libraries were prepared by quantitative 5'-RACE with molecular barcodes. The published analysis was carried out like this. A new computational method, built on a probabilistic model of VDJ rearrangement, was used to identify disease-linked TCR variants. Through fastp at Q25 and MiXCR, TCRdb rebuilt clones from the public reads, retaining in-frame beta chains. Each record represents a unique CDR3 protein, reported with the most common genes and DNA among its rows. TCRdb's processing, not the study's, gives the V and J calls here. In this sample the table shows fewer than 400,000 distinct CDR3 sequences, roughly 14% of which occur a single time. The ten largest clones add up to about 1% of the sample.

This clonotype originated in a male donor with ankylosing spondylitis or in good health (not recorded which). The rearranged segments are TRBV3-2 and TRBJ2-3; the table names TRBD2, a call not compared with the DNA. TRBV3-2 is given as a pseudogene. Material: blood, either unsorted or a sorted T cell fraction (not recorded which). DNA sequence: TGTGCCTGCTGTTTCGAGCGGGGGGGCCCAGGAGGCACAGATACGCAGTATTTT. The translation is CACCFERGGPGGTDTQYF.